The T cell receptor (beta chain) described here comes from a study of T cells in Graves' hyperthyroidism and ophthalmopathy. Germline values: CDR1 DFQATT, CDR2 SNEGSKA (reference sequence). The ends lost 3 bases at V and 4 bases at J; junction bases unmatched: 1. The CDR3 runs 13 residues. What was amplified from RNA transcripts were TCR beta CDR3 regions. Initially, a first-round RT-PCR of the TCR CDR3 employed the HTBI primer set. TCRdb called the multiplex PCR reads again in MiXCR, with one record for every CDR3 protein. In the table there are roughly 700,000 distinct CDR3 sequences, 11% to 15% of which are singletons. Study conclusions and caveats: Most thyroid clonotypes with frequency above 0.001 were detected in blood.

This clonotype was detected a few times. Its antigen is not known. V and J are TRBV20-1 and TRBJ1-1; 11 bases map to TRBD1. The specimen was blood. This TCR derives from a woman aged 18-35 years with Graves' hyperthyroidism. The CDR3 region has the DNA TGCAGTGCTAGGGGGACAGGGGGCACTGAAGCTTTCTTT. Translating it yields CSARGTGGTEAFF.